Following are 30 T cell receptor beta chains from one sample sequenced in a study of regulatory T cells in long-lasting Graves disease. Regarding time point: newly diagnosed GD, antithyroid drugs for less than 3 months. The TCR library used RNA extracted from PBMCs. Investigators prepared the TCR beta libraries by applying iRepertoire HTBI primers and Arm-PCR of CDR3 regions. TCRdb reprocessed the multiplex PCR reads via MiXCR and lists one record per CDR3 protein. The top ten clones hold roughly 10% of a sample with 400,000 to 500,000 distinct CDR3 sequences, about a sixth of them seen once. The same sample was also used in a study of T cells in Graves' hyperthyroidism and ophthalmopathy.

The material was peripheral blood mononuclear cells (PBMCs), obtained at new diagnosis, from a patient treated with antithyroid drugs. The receptor set was obtained from a woman between 25 and 40 years old with Graves disease.

This clonotype was counted between two and nine times. The rearrangement uses TRBV18 and TRBJ2-2; possible D gene TRBD2, 5 bases. The CDR3 is 14 amino acids. In germline, CDR1 is KGHSH, CDR2 LQKENI. Trimming stripped 3 bases from V and 7 bases from J, with 12 bases between. CDR3 in DNA: TGTGCCAGCTCACCCGGGGTCGGCGGCGGGGAGCTGTTTTTT. This gives the protein CASSPGVGGGELFF. Filled out from reference TRBV18 and TRBJ2-2, the complete variable domain reads NAGVMQNPRHLVRRRGQEARLRCSPMKGHSHVYWYRQLPEEGLKFMVYLQKENIIDESGMPKERFSAEFPKEGPSILRIQQVVRGDSAAYFCASSPGVGGGELFFGEGSRLTVL.

Many counts were recorded for this clonotype. V is TRBV7-9 and J is TRBJ2-7, with D perhaps matching TRBD1 or TRBD2 (5 bases each). The V end was cut by 4 bases, the J end by 0 bases, with 13 bases between. This CDR3 spans 15 amino acids. Germline CDR1 is SEHNR and CDR2 is FQNEAQ (reference sequence). CDR3 in DNA: TGTGCCAGCAGCTCCTCCCGGGACGGCTCCTACGAGCAGTACTTC. Translation: CASSSSRDGSYEQYF.

This clonotype was found many times. This chain connects TRBV5-1 to TRBJ1-2; 7 bases match TRBD1. The V and J ends lost 0 bases and 4 bases, in that order; junction bases with no gene match: 6. This CDR3 region has 15 residues. The V gene's germline CDR1 is SGHRS and CDR2 YFSETQ. The CDR3 sequence is CASSLEGGDPYGYTF. As DNA, the CDR3 is TGCGCCAGCAGCTTGGAAGGGGGCGACCCCTATGGCTACACCTTC.

This clonotype was recorded many times. The chain couples TRBV5-1 to TRBJ2-7, with 9 bases fitting TRBD1. CDR1 and CDR2 (germline): SGHRS, YFSETQ. The CDR3 is made up of 14 amino acids. The V gene end was trimmed by 4 bases and the J gene end by 6 bases; junction bases not matched to a gene: 8. This chain's CDR3 is CASSVRDRAGEQYF. CDR3 nucleotides: TGCGCCAGCAGCGTCCGGGACAGGGCTGGCGAGCAGTACTTC.

This clonotype came up many times. The V and J genes are TRBV7-9 and TRBJ2-3; a weak D match, TRBD2 (6 bases). The germline CDR1 and CDR2 sequences are SEHNR and FQNEAQ (reference sequence). V lost 2 bases, J lost 4 bases, and 13 bases lay in between. The CDR3 has 15 amino acids. CDR3 residues: CASSLRREFADTQYF. CDR3 DNA: TGTGCCAGCAGCTTAAGGAGGGAGTTTGCAGATACGCAGTATTTT.

This clonotype was detected ten times or more. The J gene is TRBJ2-3, the V gene TRBV12-3 or TRBV12-4; maybe TRBD2 (6 bases). Trimming took off 5 bases at V and 0 bases at J, with 12 bases between the two ends. This CDR3 spans 15 amino acids. The CDR3 region has the DNA TGTGCCAGCAGTCCGGGGGTACTTAGCACAGATACGCAGTATTTT. It yields the protein CASSPGVLSTDTQYF.

The table lists this clonotype with many counts. This chain links TRBV13 with TRBJ2-5; either TRBD1 or TRBD2 may supply D (5 bases each). Between the trimmed V and J ends, which lost 0 bases and 1 base, there was a span of 12 bases. CDR3 length: 16 residues. Looked up from germline, CDR1 is PRHDT and CDR2 is FYEKMQ (reference sequence). The CDR3 loop is CASSLGPTEGQETQYF. CDR3 in DNA: TGTGCCAGCAGCTTAGGCCCGACAGAGGGCCAAGAGACCCAGTACTTC.

This clonotype came up many times. The rearrangement joins TRBV2 to TRBJ2-7; 7 bases agree with TRBD1. The CDR3 extends over 19 amino acids. Germline trimming cut 3 bases from V and 2 bases from J; bases unmatched to any gene: 19. CDR1 and CDR2 from the germline V gene are SNHLY and FYNNEI. CDR3 residues: CASSEGLGFGTAETYEQYF. The CDR3 DNA is TGTGCCAGCAGTGAGGGTTTGGGGTTTGGGACAGCGGAAACCTACGAGCAGTACTTC.

This clonotype came up many times. V is TRBV27 and J is TRBJ2-1; the D gene is possibly TRBD2 (6 bases). Germline-derived CDR1 and CDR2 are MNHEY and SMNVEV (reference sequence). There are 13 residues in the CDR3. V was shortened by 4 bases and J by 8 bases, with 12 bases between the two germline ends. The CDR3 bases are TGTGCCAGCAGTTCGGGACTTATGGATGAGCAGTTCTTC. It codes for CASSSGLMDEQFF.

This clonotype came up many times. The V and J genes are TRBV20-1 and TRBJ1-5; D not resolved. The CDR3 is made up of 12 amino acids. The germline V gene has CDR1 DFQATT and CDR2 SNEGSKA (reference sequence). V was trimmed by 6 bases and J by 6 bases, leaving 12 bases between them. The CDR3, as DNA: TGCAGTGCCGGCCGGGAGTCTCAGCCCCAGCATTTT. This sequence encodes CSAGRESQPQHF.

Ten or more counts support this clonotype. The chain uses TRBV5-1 and TRBJ2-1, with D maybe TRBD1 (5 bases). Per the germline V gene, CDR1 is SGHRS and CDR2 is YFSETQ. Trimming pared 0 bases from V and 6 bases from J, leaving 13 bases between. The CDR3 is 15 amino acids. CDR3 nucleotides: TGCGCCAGCAGCTTGGGGGGCTCTAGGGGCAATGAGCAGTTCTTC. Amino acid sequence: CASSLGGSRGNEQFF. The full variable domain, in which reference TRBV5-1 and TRBJ2-1 provide the parts outside the CDR3, is KAGVTQTPRYLIKTRGQQVTLSCSPISGHRSVSWYQQTPGQGLQFLFEYFSETQRNKGNFPGRFSGRQFSNSRSEMNVSTLELGDSALYLCASSLGGSRGNEQFFGPGTRLTVL.

The chain couples TRBV29-1 to TRBJ2-7; either TRBD1 or TRBD2 may fit D (5 bases each). The CDR3 is 14 residues long. Deletions cut 6 bases from V and 0 bases from J, with 15 bases between. Germline V gene lookup returns CDR1 SQVTM and CDR2 ANQGSEA. The CDR3 coding sequence is TGCAGCGTGGGGGACCGACCCCACTCCTACGAGCAGTACTTC. This sequence encodes CSVGDRPHSYEQYF.

A note on this clonotype: A much more abundant neighbour one base away suggests this may be a read error. The J gene is TRBJ2-2, the V gene TRBV7-6, with 12 positions matching TRBD2. CDR1 is SGHVS and CDR2 is FNYEAQ in the germline V gene. The CDR3 spans 16 residues. CDR3 bases: TGTGCCAGCAGCCCGACTAGCGGGAGAGGCATCGGGGAGCAGTTTTTT. Amino acid sequence: CASSPTSGRGIGEQFF.

This chain connects TRBV9 to TRBJ2-2; weak D call: TRBD2 (6 bases). Trimming cost V 0 bases and J 4 bases, with 7 bases left between them. The CDR3 contains 14 residues. Germline lookup yields CDR1 SGDLS and CDR2 YYNGEE. The CDR3: CASSVAGVTGELFF. The CDR3, as DNA: TGTGCCAGCAGCGTAGCGGGAGTCACCGGGGAGCTGTTTTTT.

This clonotype has at least ten counts. V gene TRBV18 combines with J gene TRBJ1-1; 7 nucleotides agree with TRBD1. Germline assignment: CDR1 KGHSH and CDR2 LQKENI. V dropped 5 bases and J dropped 3; count of bases not matched to a gene: 6. This CDR3 region has 14 residues. The CDR3 DNA reads TGTGCCAGCTCAGACAGGGTATGGGACACTGAAGCTTTCTTT. As protein: CASSDRVWDTEAFF.

In this sample, this clonotype turned up many times. The chain links TRBV6-1 to TRBJ2-5; 8 nucleotides line up with TRBD2. Germline loops: CDR1 MNHNS, CDR2 SASEGT. J lost 4 bases, V lost 7 bases, and 11 bases had no gene match. CDR3 length: 15 amino acids. CDR3 coding DNA: TGTGCCAGCACCTTACTGGTGGCGGGAGGAGAGACCCAGTACTTC. Translated: CASTLLVAGGETQYF.

The chain combines TRBV18 with TRBJ2-2; possibly TRBD2 for D (5 bases). The V end was cut by 6 bases, the J end by 8 bases, with 13 bases between. The germline V gene encodes CDR1 KGHSH and CDR2 LQKENI. The length of the CDR3 is 13 residues. The DNA for the CDR3 is TGTGCCAGCTCCGGAGGTCTAGCTGGGGAGCTGTTTTTT. It encodes CASSGGLAGELFF.

V gene TRBV28 combines with J gene TRBJ1-2; D call uncertain. The ends were cut back, 2 bases at V and 3 bases at J, with 13 bases in the middle. The germline V gene encodes CDR1 MDHEN and CDR2 SYDVKM. The CDR3 is made up of 15 amino acids. The CDR3 nucleotides are TGTGCCAGCAGTTTAATTGAGCGGAGGGACTATGGCTACACCTTC. It yields the protein CASSLIERRDYGYTF.

The chain recombines TRBV10-1 with TRBJ2-1; 9 bases agree with TRBD2. The germline gives CDR1 WNHNN, CDR2 SYGVQD (reference sequence). This CDR3 spans 16 amino acids. Trimming at V came to 4 bases and at J to 4 bases, leaving 8 bases not matched to a gene. The CDR3 reads CASSAPRLAVYNEQFF. CDR3 sequence (DNA): TGCGCCAGCAGTGCCCCGAGACTAGCGGTTTACAATGAGCAGTTCTTC.

This clonotype showed up many times. The chain couples TRBV7-3 to TRBJ2-3; D is possibly TRBD2 (6 bases). Trimming left V 1 base short and J 2 bases short, with 13 bases between. Germline loops: CDR1 SGHTA, CDR2 FQGTGA. CDR3 size: 16 residues. Here the CDR3 reads CASSLKVPGDTDTQYF. DNA for the CDR3: TGTGCCAGCAGCTTAAAGGTTCCGGGGGACACAGATACGCAGTATTTT.

Details on this clonotype: This sequence may be a read error, since a much larger clone differs from it by one base. The J gene is TRBJ1-5, the V gene TRBV7-8; D not certain. Looked up from germline, CDR1 is SGHVS and CDR2 is FQNEAQ. Trimming removed 1 base at V and 7 bases at J, with 11 bases between. This CDR3 has 14 residues. The CDR3, as DNA: TGTGCCAGCAGCTTAGACTTAGAACTCCAGCCCCAGCATTTT. Its translation is CASSLDLELQPQHF.

The CDR3 DNA reads TGTGCTAGTGGTTTACAAAGGGGTGGCAATCAGCCCCAGCATTTT. This sequence encodes CASGLQRGGNQPQHF. The rearrangement uses TRBV12-5 and TRBJ1-5; the D gene is possibly TRBD1 (5 bases). The CDR3 is 15 amino acids. V dropped 3 bases and J dropped 2 bases, with 11 bases sitting between them. In germline, CDR1 is LGHNT, CDR2 FRNRAP.

The table lists this clonotype with many counts. This chain uses TRBV29-1 with TRBJ2-7; 13 nucleotides match TRBD2. The junction had 8 bases not matched to a gene; V was cut back by 1 base and J by 2 bases. Germline V CDR1 and CDR2: SQVTM, ANQGSEA. The CDR3 sequence is 17 residues long. The CDR3 here is CSVEGLAGGEKPYEQYF. The CDR3 DNA sequence: TGCAGCGTTGAAGGACTAGCGGGAGGTGAAAAACCCTACGAGCAGTACTTC.

To note about this clonotype: It may be a read error: a sequence one base away is much more abundant. The rearrangement uses TRBV7-2 and TRBJ2-7; unclear D gene. Trimming took off 4 bases at V and 9 bases at J, with 16 bases between the two ends. From germline, CDR1 is SGHTA and CDR2 FQGNSA. CDR3 length: 13 residues. The DNA of the CDR3 is TGTGCCAGCAGCTCACACAGTATTCCCGGGCAGTACTTC. This translates into CASSSHSIPGQYF.

Ten or more counts support this clonotype. The chain links TRBV7-9 to TRBJ1-4, with TRBD1 matching 7 bases. Trimming cost V 1 base and J 6 bases; bases outside gene matches: 8. The CDR3 has 16 residues. Per the germline V gene, CDR1 is SEHNR and CDR2 is FQNEAQ (reference sequence). The CDR3 region is CASSLDQTGLDEKLFF. The CDR3 DNA follows: TGTGCCAGCAGCTTAGATCAGACAGGGTTAGATGAAAAACTGTTTTTT.

This clonotype was counted a few times. The chain couples TRBV5-5 to TRBJ2-5; D is uncertain. CDR3 length: 13 amino acids. With 0 bases removed from V and 5 bases from J, the gap between germline ends came to 8 bases. Germline lookup yields CDR1 SGHKS and CDR2 YYEKEE (reference sequence). CDR3: CASSLEPTETQYF. The DNA of the CDR3 is TGTGCCAGCAGCTTGGAACCTACCGAGACCCAGTACTTC.

Regarding this clonotype: Since the CDR3 does not end with the conserved phenylalanine or tryptophan, this likely comes from a read error. The V call is TRBV20-1, the J call TRBJ2-3, with TRBD2 matching 8 bases. CDR3 length equals 17 residues. V shed 0 bases and J 5 bases; nucleotides not matched to a gene: 13. Germline CDR1 reads DFQATT; CDR2 reads SNEGSKA (reference sequence). The CDR3 DNA is TGCAGTGCTAGAGATTATGGGGGAATAGCGGGAAAAGATACGCAGTATTGT. Its translation is CSARDYGGIAGKDTQYC.

The table lists this clonotype with a count of one. One end of the junction fails to match germline, which may point to a read error. The CDR3 sequence: CASSQDPPDPYFQETQYF. In DNA form, the CDR3 reads TGCGCCAGCAGCCAAGACCCGCCCGACCCATATTTCCAAGAGACCCAGTACTTC. The chain links TRBV7-3 to TRBJ2-5; no clear D. Per the germline V gene, CDR1 is SGHTA and CDR2 is FQGTGA. This CDR3 has 18 residues. Complete variable domain (other parts from reference TRBV7-3 and TRBJ2-5): GAGVSQTPSNKVTEKGKYVELRCDPISGHTALYWYRQSLGQGPEFLIYFQGTGAADDSGLPNDRFFAVRPEGSVSTLKIQRTERGDSAVYLCASSQDPPDPYFQETQYFGPGTRLLVL.

This clonotype was detected many times. The rearrangement uses TRBV11-1 and TRBJ1-1, with TRBD1 identical over 8 bases. The CDR3 contains 15 residues. Unmatched junction bases numbered 5, after V lost 2 bases and J lost 3 bases. Germline CDR1 is SGHAT and CDR2 is FQDESV (reference sequence). The CDR3: CASSLTQGADTEAFF. Here the CDR3 DNA reads TGTGCCAGCAGCTTAACCCAGGGGGCAGACACTGAAGCTTTCTTT.

This clonotype appeared many times. The germline gene is not matched at one end of the junction; a read error may be the cause. The J gene is TRBJ2-7, the V gene TRBV7-7, with TRBD2 identical over 7 bases. The CDR3 length is 13 residues. Germline loops: CDR1 SSHAT, CDR2 FNYEAQ (reference sequence). The CDR3 DNA follows: TGTGCTAGCAGCCGAAGCGGGAACTACGAGCAGTACTTC. Translated, it gives CASSRSGNYEQYF.